This TCR beta chain was identified in a study of T cell responses to AZD1222 COVID-19 vaccine. Only in-frame clones appear in the TCRdb table, and some are missing; sequencing was by immunoSEQ multiplex PCR. The table lists roughly 200,000 clones, roughly 90% of them singletons, with around 1.6% in the top ten. This material consisted of peripheral blood, taken 28 days after the second AZD1222 dose. The source of this sequence is an adult who received the AZD1222 COVID-19 vaccine.

The CDR3 region is CASSGTWPYEQYF. CDR3 DNA: TGTGCCAGCAGTGGGACTTGGCCCTACGAGCAGTACTTC. V is TRBV27 and J is TRBJ2-7; perhaps TRBD2 as D (6 bases). Germline CDR1 reads MNHEY; CDR2 reads SMNVEV (reference sequence). V was shortened by 5 bases and J by 2 bases, with 10 bases between the two germline ends. The CDR3 totals 13 residues.